One and the same sample provided the 16 T cell receptor beta chains below, sequenced in a study of T cell clones after liver transplantation. The protocol was immunoSEQ multiplex PCR, while the TCRdb copy is restricted to in-frame clones and leaves out a portion. This repertoire shows tens of thousands of clones, approximately 81% found once; its top ten account for 2.1%. The source material was CD4+ T cells from blood, sampled 48 months after liver transplant. Every receptor here comes from a human patient who received a liver transplant. The graft donor may be the source of some T cells.

This sequence joins TRBV2 and TRBJ2-1; D is undetermined. This CDR3 comprises 13 residues. Trimming took 1 base from V and 4 from J, leaving 5 bases between them. CDR1 and CDR2 (germline): SNHLY, FYNNEI. This chain's CDR3 is CASSEERYNEQFF. DNA of the CDR3: TGTGCCAGCAGTGAAGAAAGGTACAATGAGCAGTTCTTC.

The chain joins TRBV30 to TRBJ2-5, with unresolved D. This CDR3 contains 12 residues. Trimming shortened V by 1 base and J by 4 bases, and 7 bases separated the two germline ends. The germline gives CDR1 GTSNPN, CDR2 SVGIG (reference sequence). CDR3 nucleotide sequence: TGTGCCTGGAGTGAGGGAAGAGAGACCCAGTACTTC. Its translation: CAWSEGRETQYF.

The chain recombines TRBV23-1 with TRBJ1-6; unclear D gene. TRBV23-1 is sorted into the ORF group, with uncertain function. Between the trimmed V and J ends, which lost 1 base and 0 bases, there was a span of 7 bases. This CDR3 is 16 amino acids long. CDR3 sequence reads: CASSQFEASYNSPLHF. The CDR3 coding sequence is TGCGCCAGCAGTCAATTCGAGGCCTCCTATAATTCACCCCTCCACTTT.

This clone was counted between two and nine times. This chain joins TRBV9 and TRBJ1-6; no clear D. This CDR3 is built from 15 residues. With 2 bases removed from V and 7 bases from J, the gap between germline ends came to 13 bases. CDR1 SGDLS and CDR2 YYNGEE come from the germline V gene. The CDR3 sequence: CASSVDSGINSPLHF. The DNA for the CDR3 is TGTGCCAGCAGCGTTGATAGTGGAATAAATTCACCCCTCCACTTT.

CDR3 protein: CASSADRRNTEAFF. The CDR3 bases are TGTGCCAGCAGCGCCGACAGACGGAACACTGAAGCTTTCTTT. J is TRBJ1-1 and V is TRBV7-9, with a tentative D call TRBD1 (5 bases). The V end was cut by 5 bases, the J end by 1 base, with 11 bases between. CDR3 length: 14 residues. The germline gives CDR1 SEHNR, CDR2 FQNEAQ (reference sequence).

J is TRBJ2-3 and V is TRBV7-2; 8 bases agree with TRBD2. Germline values: CDR1 SGHTA, CDR2 FQGNSA. V lost 6 bases, J lost 3 bases, and 8 bases stayed unmatched. The CDR3 totals 15 residues. CDR3 sequence (DNA): TGTGCCAGCAGATACGGGGGGGCCGGGACAGATACGCAGTATTTT. This sequence encodes CASRYGGAGTDTQYF.

The genes are TRBV5-6 and TRBJ2-2; D gene ambiguous. There are 15 residues in the CDR3. Trimming removed 2 bases at V and 1 base at J, with 9 bases between. From germline, CDR1 is SGHDT and CDR2 YYEEEE. The CDR3 spells CASSLIRQNTGELFF. The CDR3 DNA is TGTGCCAGCAGCTTAATCAGGCAGAACACCGGGGAGCTGTTTTTT. The full variable domain, with the rest looked up from reference TRBV5-6 and TRBJ2-2, is DAGVTQSPTHLIKTRGQQVTLRCSPKSGHDTVSWYQQALGQGPQFIFQYYEEEERQRGNFPDRFSGHQFPNYSSELNVNALLLGDSALYLCASSLIRQNTGELFFGEGSRLTVL.

On this clone: Mismatch with germline at one junction end may stem from a read error. The rearrangement uses TRBV7-6 and TRBJ1-1; unclear D gene. This CDR3 has 11 amino acids. Per germline, CDR1 SGHVS and CDR2 FNYEAQ. The CDR3 loop is CASSLAHLRAF. CDR3 in DNA: TGTGCCAGCAGCTTAGCGCACCTACGGGCCTTT.

The V and J genes are TRBV2 and TRBJ2-7; possible D gene TRBD2, 7 bases. The length of the CDR3 is 14 residues. The V gene lost 3 bases and the J gene lost 3 bases, with 12 bases spanning the gap. Germline-derived CDR1 and CDR2 are SNHLY and FYNNEI. The CDR3 region is CASSDGGGRYEQYF. CDR3 DNA sequence: TGTGCCAGCAGTGATGGGGGGGGCCGCTACGAGCAGTACTTC.

DNA for the CDR3: TGTGCCAGCAGCTGGGTCGGCGGGGGGCTGAACACCGGGGAGCTGTTTTTT. This codes for CASSWVGGGLNTGELFF. The chain uses TRBV5-6 and TRBJ2-2, with 8 bases identical to TRBD2. The germline CDR1 and CDR2 sequences are SGHDT and YYEEEE. V lost 3 bases and J lost 1; bases outside the gene matches: 8. The CDR3 totals 17 residues.

This chain joins TRBV11-2 and TRBJ1-4; weak D call: TRBD1 (5 bases). The CDR3 contains 15 residues. V lost 6 bases and J lost 8, with 19 bases in between. Germline CDR1 is SGHAT and CDR2 is FQNNGV. The CDR3 coding sequence is TGTGCCAGCAGTCCCGCCCTGGGGGTGGGCGAAAAACTGTTTTTT. Its translation: CASSPALGVGEKLFF.

The gene calls are TRBV13 and TRBJ2-4; TRBD2 matches at 11 bases. Trimming at V came to 2 bases and at J to 1 base, leaving 7 bases not matched to a gene. Germline V gene data show CDR1 as PRHDT and CDR2 as FYEKMQ (reference sequence). The CDR3 runs to 18 residues. This chain's CDR3 is CASSLTSGGPDAKNIQYF. CDR3 nucleotides: TGTGCCAGCAGCTTAACTAGCGGGGGCCCCGATGCCAAAAACATTCAGTACTTC.

This clone showed up just a few times. The chain couples TRBV7-2 to TRBJ1-2, with 7 bases fitting TRBD1. Germline V CDR1 and CDR2: SGHTA, FQGNSA. The CDR3 consists of 15 residues. Losses at the gene ends were 5 bases for V and 4 bases for J; bases not matched to a gene: 10. CDR3 sequence reads: CASSRGGDRTYGYTF. The CDR3 coding sequence is TGTGCCAGCAGCCGGGGTGGGGACAGAACCTATGGCTACACCTTC.

The chain employs TRBV6-5 and TRBJ2-1, with 9 bases fitting TRBD2. The CDR3 loop spans 12 amino acids. Germline CDR1 and CDR2: MNHEY and SVGAGI. V gave up 4 bases and J gave up 10 bases; unmatched junction bases: 2. The CDR3 is CASSSTSGEQFF. Here the CDR3 DNA reads TGTGCCAGCAGTTCAACTAGCGGGGAGCAGTTCTTC.

Only one count was recorded for this clone. The rearrangement uses TRBV18 and TRBJ1-6; D is ambiguous. This CDR3 has 16 amino acids. The germline gives CDR1 KGHSH, CDR2 LQKENI. The V and J ends lost 2 bases and 6 bases respectively, with 14 bases between them. CDR3 sequence: CASSPSPPPTNSPLHF. In DNA, the CDR3 is TGTGCCAGCTCACCAAGTCCCCCTCCGACTAATTCACCCCTCCACTTT.

The chain has TRBV10-2 and TRBJ2-3; D possibly corresponds to TRBD2 (5 bases). V was pared by 1 base and J by 1 base, with 9 bases between. The CDR3 sequence is 15 residues long. Germline V lookup: CDR1 WSHSY, CDR2 SAAADI. CDR3 sequence reads: CASSEYGGRTDTQYF. The DNA for the CDR3 is TGCGCCAGCAGTGAGTATGGCGGGCGCACAGATACGCAGTATTTT.